This T cell receptor (beta chain) was observed in a study of T cells in localized non-small cell lung cancer. There are 15 residues in the CDR3. Germline lookup yields CDR1 LGHNA and CDR2 YNFKEQ. Trimming pared 0 bases from V and 2 bases from J, leaving 10 bases between. On this clone: What it recognizes is unknown.

Study-wide results and caveats: Uninvolved adjacent lung had more T cell clonality than any other tissue, topping tumor. Elevated circulating T cell density in blood was associated with longer overall survival.

Assay: immunoSEQ multiplex PCR; the TCRdb copy retains only in-frame clones and omits some. The table shows fewer than 35,000 clones, with 70% to 90% occurring only once. The J gene is TRBJ1-2, the V gene TRBV4-2; D is unresolved. The sequenced sample was peripheral blood, obtained before any cancer treatment. This clonotype originated in a female donor over 55 with stage I lung adenocarcinoma. CDR3 DNA: TGTGCCAGCAGCCAAGATCCCGGTGCCAACTATGGCTACACCTTC. Residues: CASSQDPGANYGYTF.